Listed below are T cell receptor beta chains from one sample, sequenced in a study of T cells in Graves' hyperthyroidism and ophthalmopathy. Each CDR3 protein gets one entry after TCRdb re-called the multiplex PCR reads with MiXCR. In the table there are 380,000 or so distinct CDR3 sequences, over 11% of which are singletons. Sequences were obtained from blood. The receptors were gathered from a woman in her twenties or thirties with Graves' hyperthyroidism. CDR3s include the opening cysteine and the closing phenylalanine or tryptophan. Size is omitted from some rows. Given values are once, few, many or a class for expanded clones.

TRBJ2-1	TRBV4-1	few	CASSRNSGTGLYNEQFF
TRBJ1-1	TRBV12-3/TRBV12-4	many	CASSSPDRNTEAFF
TRBJ2-7	TRBV5-5	NA	CTSSLGDHPYEQYF
TRBJ2-7	TRBV28	NA	CASIQREGTGAREQYF
TRBJ2-1	TRBV24-1	NA	CATSGTWAPSNEQFF
TRBJ2-1	TRBV20-1	many	CSAAGKGLTYNEQFF
TRBJ2-5	TRBV5-1	few	CASSPQGAGTQETQYF
TRBJ1-5	TRBV6-1	many	CASFNTGRQPQHF
TRBJ1-1	TRBV30	many	CAWWRSGTEAFF
TRBJ2-1	TRBV10-2	few	CASSEGTGYGEQFF
TRBJ2-3	TRBV20-1	NA	CSAQRQGSGSTDTQYF
TRBJ2-5	TRBV12-3/TRBV12-4	many	CASSRGTGGGETQYF
TRBJ1-6	TRBV3-1	NA	CASSQDFVNSPLHF
TRBJ2-3	TRBV20-1	many	CSCPAGGLNTDTQYF
TRBJ1-6	TRBV27	many	CASMTLYRFSPLHF
TRBJ2-7	TRBV29-1	NA	CSVEGLSSYEQYF
TRBJ1-1	TRBV3-1	NA	CASSQGTGMEAFF
TRBJ2-5	TRBV28	many	CASSLQGGRQYF
TRBJ2-1	TRBV7-2	many	CASSSLPGLAGFTEQFF
TRBJ2-1	TRBV5-1	many	CASSFSRRGGRGNEQFF
TRBJ1-1	TRBV19	NA	CASSTRGAGTEAFF
TRBJ1-2	TRBV6-5	many	CASSYRTGYGYTF
TRBJ2-3	TRBV18	few	CASSPLTVVDTQYF
TRBJ2-2	TRBV12-3/TRBV12-4	NA	CASRRLAGHTGELFF
TRBJ2-1	TRBV6-1	few	CASTLTSGAYNEQFF
TRBJ2-3	TRBV2	many	CASSDLNLGAGENTDTQYF
TRBJ2-2	TRBV9	many	CASTPTGGHTGELFF
TRBJ1-6	TRBV15	many	CATSRGPSPLHF
TRBJ2-5	TRBV2	many	CASKSGQGPRETQYF
TRBJ1-1	TRBV28	many	CASSFALMQSEAFF
TRBJ2-1	TRBV27	many	CASRVVDNEQFF
TRBJ2-5	TRBV7-9	many	CASSRSGRNQETQYF
TRBJ2-5	TRBV6-1	many	CASSPNAETQYF
TRBJ1-2	TRBV6-1	many	CASTRGTDYGYTF
TRBJ1-2	TRBV20-1	NA	CSASPGGANGYTF
TRBJ2-7	TRBV20-1	many	CSARDAGTSGRARGEQYF
TRBJ1-2	TRBV29-1	NA	CSVLIFRDRGSYGYTF
TRBJ1-3	TRBV6-9	few	CASSYGQSSGNTIYF
TRBJ2-5	TRBV3-1	NA	CASSQVSGPQETQYF
TRBJ2-7	TRBV6-1	many	CASSEVGSGSYEQYF
TRBJ2-2	TRBV12-3/TRBV12-4	many	CASSPPLGGELFF
TRBJ2-1	TRBV20-1	once	CSARGQGGGYLNEQFF
TRBJ1-5	TRBV7-2	many	CASSFDHRQPQHF
TRBJ2-2	TRBV30	NA	CAWSSGRSDTGELFF
TRBJ2-4	TRBV6-2/TRBV6-3	NA	CASSSTGLAGVAFQILAKNIQYF
TRBJ2-7	TRBV7-9	NA	CASSFAGQGYEQYF
TRBJ1-1	TRBV6-2/TRBV6-3	NA	CASSYSGGAQMNTEAFF
TRBJ1-1	TRBV11-1	many	CASSKEPAGRRSANTEAFF
TRBJ2-1	TRBV12-3/TRBV12-4	many	CASRSSRFNEQFF
TRBJ2-2	TRBV12-3/TRBV12-4	many	CASSSSGTAGELFF
TRBJ2-7	TRBV29-1	NA	CSVASGTSAKYEQYF
TRBJ2-7	TRBV13	NA	CASSLVALAAGEQYF